This T cell receptor beta chain is from a study of naive and memory T cell subsets. This clonotype has more than one count but fewer than ten. The target antigen is unknown. V gave up 7 bases and J gave up 3 bases; unmatched junction bases: 9. Germline assignment: CDR1 LNHDA and CDR2 SQIVND (reference sequence). There are 15 residues in the CDR3. General observations from the study: Between naive and memory subsets, TCR abundance power law exponents differed.

An equimolar mix of two oligonucleotides served as the beta constant-region primer for TRBC1 and TRBC2. From the UMI-ligation and nested PCR reads, TCRdb called clonotypes with MiXCR, one entry per CDR3 protein. This sample has 130,000 to 150,000 distinct CDR3 sequences, with about a sixth found just once. The V call is TRBV19, the J call TRBJ2-7, with TRBD2 matching over 10 bases. Sequenced: naive CD4+ T cells from blood. The TCR sequence derives from a human donor in good health. CDR3 nucleotides: TGTGCCAGTAAAAAAACCGGGACTAGCGACTACGAGCAGTACTTC. This sequence encodes CASKKTGTSDYEQYF.